These T cell receptor beta chains were read from a single sample in a study of blood T cell repertoires in COVID-19. The protocol was immunoSEQ multiplex PCR, while the TCRdb copy is restricted to in-frame clones and leaves out a portion. The sample shows tens of thousands of clones, 65% to 90% of them seen only once. Sequencing input: peripheral blood. All receptors come from a woman in her sixties with acute or convalescent COVID-19. Both conserved end residues are part of each CDR3. D genes are given only for firm matches. For some rows the clone size is stated as once, few or many, or as a class when expanded; others skip it.

j_gene: TRBJ2-7
d_gene: TRBD1
v_gene: TRBV7-9
abundance: .
CDR3aa: CASSRTGTPGEQYF
CDR3nt: TGTGCCAGCAGCCGGACAGGGACGCCTGGCGAGCAGTACTTC

j_gene: TRBJ1-1
d_gene: .
v_gene: TRBV6-1
abundance: .
CDR3aa: CASSELTVEAFF
CDR3nt: TGTGCCAGCAGTGAACTTACAGTCGAAGCTTTCTTT

j_gene: TRBJ2-7
d_gene: TRBD1
v_gene: TRBV4-1
abundance: .
CDR3aa: CASGRGDRDYEQYF
CDR3nt: TGCGCCAGCGGGCGAGGAGACAGGGACTACGAGCAGTACTTC

j_gene: TRBJ1-1
d_gene: TRBD1
v_gene: TRBV29-1
abundance: .
CDR3aa: CSVDGQGGTEAFF
CDR3nt: TGCAGCGTTGATGGGCAGGGGGGCACTGAAGCTTTCTTT

j_gene: TRBJ2-3
d_gene: TRBD2
v_gene: TRBV6-2/TRBV6-3
abundance: .
CDR3aa: CASSLAGGRTDTQYF
CDR3nt: TGTGCCAGCAGTCTAGCGGGGGGGCGAACAGATACGCAGTATTTT

j_gene: TRBJ1-4
d_gene: .
v_gene: TRBV5-1
abundance: once
CDR3aa: CASSPGGFNEKLFF
CDR3nt: TGCGCCAGCAGCCCCGGGGGGTTTAATGAAAAACTGTTTTTT

j_gene: TRBJ1-2
d_gene: .
v_gene: TRBV2
abundance: .
CDR3aa: CASSVQVSDYGYTF
CDR3nt: TGTGCCAGCAGTGTTCAGGTGTCAGACTATGGCTACACCTTC

j_gene: TRBJ2-2
d_gene: TRBD2
v_gene: TRBV25-1
abundance: .
CDR3aa: CASSDTGSGGAVGELFF
CDR3nt: TGTGCCAGCAGTGATACAGGGAGCGGGGGGGCCGTCGGGGAGCTGTTTTTT

j_gene: TRBJ1-1
d_gene: .
v_gene: TRBV6-5
abundance: once
CDR3aa: CASSYSAGGQRAEAFF
CDR3nt: TGTGCCAGCAGTTACTCGGCCGGTGGACAGAGAGCTGAAGCTTTCTTT

j_gene: TRBJ1-2
d_gene: .
v_gene: TRBV7-8
abundance: .
CDR3aa: CASSLNTGNYGYTF
CDR3nt: TGTGCCAGCAGCTTAAACACAGGGAACTATGGCTACACCTTC

j_gene: TRBJ1-5
d_gene: .
v_gene: TRBV27
abundance: once
CDR3aa: CASSLAGTSNQPQHF
CDR3nt: TGTGCCAGCAGTTTAGCCGGGACAAGCAATCAGCCCCAGCATTTT

j_gene: TRBJ1-1
d_gene: .
v_gene: TRBV5-1
abundance: .
CDR3aa: CASSLDIPTEAFF
CDR3nt: TGCGCCAGCAGCTTGGATATCCCCACTGAAGCTTTCTTT

j_gene: TRBJ2-7
d_gene: TRBD1
v_gene: TRBV9
abundance: .
CDR3aa: CASSGRDRGPYEQYF
CDR3nt: TGTGCCAGCAGCGGCCGGGACAGGGGTCCCTACGAGCAGTACTTC

j_gene: TRBJ1-5
d_gene: TRBD1
v_gene: TRBV30
abundance: .
CDR3aa: CAWGPGTGQQPQHF
CDR3nt: TGTGCCTGGGGACCAGGGACAGGGCAACAGCCCCAGCATTTT

j_gene: TRBJ1-2
d_gene: TRBD1
v_gene: TRBV5-1
abundance: once
CDR3aa: CASSSGQGQANYGYTF
CDR3nt: TGCGCCAGCAGCTCCGGACAGGGGCAGGCTAACTATGGCTACACCTTC

j_gene: TRBJ1-2
d_gene: .
v_gene: TRBV5-6
abundance: once
CDR3aa: CASSLVQGRSAF
CDR3nt: TGTGCCAGCAGCTTGGTACAGGGTCGCTCCGCCTTC

j_gene: TRBJ1-5
d_gene: TRBD1
v_gene: TRBV6-5
abundance: .
CDR3aa: CASSWFGTGARQPQHF
CDR3nt: TGTGCCAGCAGTTGGTTCGGGACAGGGGCGCGTCAGCCCCAGCATTTT

j_gene: TRBJ2-3
d_gene: .
v_gene: TRBV12-5
abundance: .
CDR3aa: CARGTYAHFSTDTQYF
CDR3nt: TGTGCTAGGGGGACTTATGCTCATTTTAGCACAGATACGCAGTATTTT

j_gene: TRBJ1-2
d_gene: TRBD1
v_gene: TRBV3-1/TRBV3-2
abundance: .
CDR3aa: CASSQPDRDYGYTF
CDR3nt: TGTGCCAGCAGCCAACCTGACAGGGACTATGGCTACACCTTC

j_gene: TRBJ1-6
d_gene: .
v_gene: TRBV5-1
abundance: .
CDR3aa: CASSLVAVDNSPLHF
CDR3nt: TGCGCCAGCAGCTTGGTAGCGGTGGATAATTCACCCCTCCACTTT

j_gene: TRBJ2-3
d_gene: .
v_gene: TRBV5-4
abundance: .
CDR3aa: CASSLGGSGGTQYF
CDR3nt: TGTGCCAGCAGCTTGGGGGGATCCGGGGGAACGCAGTATTTT

j_gene: TRBJ1-1
d_gene: TRBD1
v_gene: TRBV18
abundance: .
CDR3aa: CASSTYQGAGDTEAFF
CDR3nt: TGTGCCAGCTCAACCTATCAGGGGGCAGGGGACACTGAAGCTTTCTTT

j_gene: TRBJ2-7
d_gene: TRBD1
v_gene: TRBV29-1
abundance: .
CDR3aa: CSAKGQGSHEQYF
CDR3nt: TGCAGCGCGAAGGGACAGGGAAGCCACGAGCAGTACTTC

j_gene: TRBJ2-3
d_gene: .
v_gene: TRBV19
abundance: .
CDR3aa: CASTAGPSGLSTDTQYF
CDR3nt: TGTGCCAGTACCGCTGGGCCCAGCGGGCTGAGCACAGATACGCAGTATTTT

j_gene: TRBJ1-2
d_gene: .
v_gene: TRBV6-5
abundance: .
CDR3aa: CASRSTGQLNYGYTF
CDR3nt: TGTGCCAGCAGGTCCACGGGTCAGTTGAACTATGGCTACACCTTC

j_gene: TRBJ2-1
d_gene: TRBD1
v_gene: TRBV5-6
abundance: once
CDR3aa: CASSPEQGASYNEQFF
CDR3nt: TGTGCCAGCAGCCCTGAACAGGGGGCGTCCTACAATGAGCAGTTCTTC

j_gene: TRBJ1-2
d_gene: .
v_gene: TRBV20-1
abundance: .
CDR3aa: CSASTQGGGYTF
CDR3nt: TGCAGTGCTAGTACGCAGGGAGGAGGCTACACCTTC

j_gene: TRBJ1-5
d_gene: .
v_gene: TRBV5-1
abundance: .
CDR3aa: CASSPFPSSNQPQHF
CDR3nt: TGCGCCAGCAGCCCCTTTCCCAGTAGCAATCAGCCCCAGCATTTT

j_gene: TRBJ1-1
d_gene: .
v_gene: TRBV3-1/TRBV3-2
abundance: .
CDR3aa: CASSQEGNSISEAFF
CDR3nt: TGTGCCAGCAGCCAAGAGGGTAACAGTATCTCAGAAGCTTTCTTT

j_gene: TRBJ2-2
d_gene: TRBD2
v_gene: TRBV5-1
abundance: .
CDR3aa: CASSVWTSGTNTGELFF
CDR3nt: TGCGCCAGCAGCGTCTGGACTAGCGGGACGAACACCGGGGAGCTGTTTTTT

j_gene: TRBJ2-1
d_gene: .
v_gene: TRBV14
abundance: .
CDR3aa: CASSQVDINYNEQFF
CDR3nt: TGTGCCAGCAGCCAGGTGGACATTAACTACAATGAGCAGTTCTTC

j_gene: TRBJ1-3
d_gene: .
v_gene: TRBV9
abundance: .
CDR3aa: CASSVAGSGNTIYF
CDR3nt: TGTGCCAGCAGCGTAGCGGGCTCTGGAAACACCATATATTTT

j_gene: TRBJ1-1
d_gene: .
v_gene: TRBV5-1
abundance: .
CDR3aa: CASSFGGQNTEAFF
CDR3nt: TGCGCCAGCAGCTTCGGAGGGCAGAACACTGAAGCTTTCTTT

j_gene: TRBJ1-2
d_gene: .
v_gene: TRBV19
abundance: .
CDR3aa: CASRTDYGYTF
CDR3nt: TGTGCCAGTAGGACAGACTATGGCTACACCTTC

j_gene: TRBJ1-6
d_gene: .
v_gene: TRBV6-5
abundance: few
CDR3aa: CASCRTSPRNSPLHF
CDR3nt: TGTGCCAGCTGCAGGACTTCCCCCCGGAATTCACCCCTCCACTTT

j_gene: TRBJ2-1
d_gene: .
v_gene: TRBV7-3
abundance: .
CDR3aa: CASSLTGLAGDEQFF
CDR3nt: TGTGCCAGCAGCTTAACCGGCCTAGCTGGCGATGAGCAGTTCTTC

j_gene: TRBJ1-2
d_gene: .
v_gene: TRBV27
abundance: few
CDR3aa: CASSPTENYGYTF
CDR3nt: TGTGCCAGCAGTCCGACAGAGAACTATGGCTACACCTTC

j_gene: TRBJ1-1
d_gene: .
v_gene: TRBV5-5
abundance: .
CDR3aa: CASSPRITGTGEAFF
CDR3nt: TGTGCCAGCAGCCCCCGGATAACAGGGACGGGTGAAGCTTTCTTT

j_gene: TRBJ1-6
d_gene: TRBD1
v_gene: TRBV6-5
abundance: .
CDR3aa: CASSYWTGKDSPLHF
CDR3nt: TGTGCCAGCAGTTACTGGACAGGGAAGGACTCACCCCTCCACTTT

j_gene: TRBJ2-1
d_gene: .
v_gene: TRBV7-6
abundance: .
CDR3aa: CASSSSTSSYNEQFF
CDR3nt: TGTGCCAGCAGCTCGTCGACTAGCTCCTACAATGAGCAGTTCTTC